This T cell receptor beta chain was recovered during a study of beta chain features in type 1 diabetes. Study-wide results and caveats: The similarity of naive, central memory and Treg TCRB repertoires appeared greater among patients than among healthy donors. Type 1 diabetes patients had TCRB CDR3s that were shorter (moderately but significantly so) in all four CD4+ subsets.

All of the isolated RNA was reverse transcribed, so expressed TCRB transcripts were sequenced. Clones were sequenced by immunoSEQ multiplex PCR, and TCRdb holds only the in-frame ones, with some missing. Of 600,000 or so clones in the sample, around 15% were seen once. This clone was detected only a few times. Its antigen is undetermined. J lost 3 bases, V lost 7 bases, and 12 bases had no gene match. Germline-derived CDR1 and CDR2 are SNHLY and FYNNEI. The CDR3 sequence is 15 residues long. The clonotype comes from a man younger than 30 with type 1 diabetes. The material sequenced was naive CD4+ T cells from blood. The chain couples TRBV2 to TRBJ2-7, with 7 bases matching TRBD1. For the CDR3, the DNA is TGTGCCAGCAACCTGGCGATAGGGACAGACTACGAGCAGTACTTC. Its protein is CASNLAIGTDYEQYF.